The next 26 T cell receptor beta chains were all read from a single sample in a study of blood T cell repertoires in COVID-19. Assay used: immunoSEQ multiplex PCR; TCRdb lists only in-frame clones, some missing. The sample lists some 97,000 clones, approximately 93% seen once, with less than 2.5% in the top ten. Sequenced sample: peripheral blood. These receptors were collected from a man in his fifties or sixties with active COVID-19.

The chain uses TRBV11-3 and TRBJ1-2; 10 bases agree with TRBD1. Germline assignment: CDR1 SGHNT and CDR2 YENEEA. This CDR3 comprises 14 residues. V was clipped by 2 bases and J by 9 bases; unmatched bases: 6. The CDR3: CASSLLGTGASYTF. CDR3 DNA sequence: TGTGCCAGCAGCTTACTAGGGACAGGGGCGAGCTACACCTTC.

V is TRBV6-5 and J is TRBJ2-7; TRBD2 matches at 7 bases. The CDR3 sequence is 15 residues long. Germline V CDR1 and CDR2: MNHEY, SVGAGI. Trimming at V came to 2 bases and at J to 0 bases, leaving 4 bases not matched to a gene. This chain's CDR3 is CASSYRAGSSYEQYV. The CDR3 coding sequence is TGTGCCAGCAGTTACAGAGCGGGGAGCTCCTACGAGCAGTACGTC.

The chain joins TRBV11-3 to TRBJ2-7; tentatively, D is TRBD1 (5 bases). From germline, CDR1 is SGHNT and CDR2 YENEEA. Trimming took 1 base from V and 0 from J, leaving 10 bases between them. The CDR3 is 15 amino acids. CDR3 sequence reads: CASSLGRQTSYEQYV. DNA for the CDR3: TGTGCCAGCAGCTTAGGGAGACAGACCTCCTACGAGCAGTACGTC.

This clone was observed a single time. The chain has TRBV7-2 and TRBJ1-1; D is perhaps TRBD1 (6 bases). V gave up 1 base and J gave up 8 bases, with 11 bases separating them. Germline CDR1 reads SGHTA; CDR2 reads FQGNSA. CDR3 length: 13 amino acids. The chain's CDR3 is CASSLETGREAFF. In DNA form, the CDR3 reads TGTGCCAGCAGCTTAGAGACAGGTCGGGAAGCTTTCTTT.

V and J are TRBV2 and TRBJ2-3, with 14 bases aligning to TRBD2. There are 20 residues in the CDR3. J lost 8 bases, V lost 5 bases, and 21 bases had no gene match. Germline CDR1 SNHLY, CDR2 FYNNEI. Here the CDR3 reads CASSIRLAGGPRRPRITQYF. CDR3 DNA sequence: TGTGCCAGCAGTATAAGACTAGCGGGAGGGCCACGCCGCCCCCGGATTACGCAGTATTTT.

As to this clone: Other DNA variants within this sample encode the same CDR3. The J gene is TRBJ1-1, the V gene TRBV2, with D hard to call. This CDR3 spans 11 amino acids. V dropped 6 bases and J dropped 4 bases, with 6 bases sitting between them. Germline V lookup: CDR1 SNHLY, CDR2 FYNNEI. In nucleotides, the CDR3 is TGTGCCAGCAGCCCGGGCACTGAAGCTTTCTTT. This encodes CASSPGTEAFF.

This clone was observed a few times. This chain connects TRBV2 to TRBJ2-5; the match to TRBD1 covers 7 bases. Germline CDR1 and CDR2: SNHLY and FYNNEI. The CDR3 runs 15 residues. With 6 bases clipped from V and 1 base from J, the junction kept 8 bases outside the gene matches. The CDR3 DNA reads TGTGCCAGCAGCCTCCAGACAGGGCCCCAAGAGACCCAGTACTTC. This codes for CASSLQTGPQETQYF.

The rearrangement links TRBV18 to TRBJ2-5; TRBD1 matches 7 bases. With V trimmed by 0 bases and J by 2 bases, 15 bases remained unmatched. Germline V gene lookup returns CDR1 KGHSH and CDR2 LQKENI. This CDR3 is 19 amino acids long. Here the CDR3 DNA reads TGTGCCAGCTCACCACCGATGTACGATTCCGGGACAGCACAAGAGACCCAGTACTTC. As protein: CASSPPMYDSGTAQETQYF.

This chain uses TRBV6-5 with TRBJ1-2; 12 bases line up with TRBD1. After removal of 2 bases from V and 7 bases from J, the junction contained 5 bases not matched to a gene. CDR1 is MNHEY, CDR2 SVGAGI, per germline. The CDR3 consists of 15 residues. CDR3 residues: CASSYRRGQGAGYTF. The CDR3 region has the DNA TGTGCCAGCAGTTACCGGCGGGGACAGGGGGCTGGCTACACCTTC.

CDR3 DNA: TGTGCCAGTAGTATCCCCGGGGTCTGGGATGAAAAACTGTTTTTT. It is translated as CASSIPGVWDEKLFF. This chain joins TRBV19 and TRBJ1-4; unclear D gene. With 3 bases removed from V and 6 bases from J, the gap between germline ends came to 14 bases. CDR1 and CDR2 (germline): LNHDA, SQIVND (reference sequence). This CDR3 spans 15 amino acids.

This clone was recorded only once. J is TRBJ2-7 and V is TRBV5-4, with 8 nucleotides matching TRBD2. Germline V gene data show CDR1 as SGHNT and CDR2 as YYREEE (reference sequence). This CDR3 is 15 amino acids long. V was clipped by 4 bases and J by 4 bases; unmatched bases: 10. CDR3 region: CASSLGTGGAYEQYF. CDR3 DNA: TGTGCCAGCAGCCTGGGGACGGGGGGGGCTTACGAGCAGTACTTC.

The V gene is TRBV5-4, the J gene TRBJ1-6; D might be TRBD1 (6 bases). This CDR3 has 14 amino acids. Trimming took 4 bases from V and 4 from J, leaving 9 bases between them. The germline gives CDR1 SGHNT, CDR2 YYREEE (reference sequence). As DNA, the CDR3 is TGTGCCAGCAGCCTCGGACAGTATAATTCACCCCTCCACTTT. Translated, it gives CASSLGQYNSPLHF.

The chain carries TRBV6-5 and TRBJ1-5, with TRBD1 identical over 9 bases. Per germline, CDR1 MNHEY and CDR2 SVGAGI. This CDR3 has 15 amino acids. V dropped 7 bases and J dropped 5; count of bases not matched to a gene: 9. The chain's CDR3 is CASTRDRDVDQPQHF. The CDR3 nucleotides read TGTGCCAGCACCCGGGACAGGGATGTCGATCAGCCCCAGCATTTT.

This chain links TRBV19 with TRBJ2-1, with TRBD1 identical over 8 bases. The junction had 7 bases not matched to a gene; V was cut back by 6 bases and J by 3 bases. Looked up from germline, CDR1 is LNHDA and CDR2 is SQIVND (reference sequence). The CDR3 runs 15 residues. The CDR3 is CASSQGARDYNEQFF. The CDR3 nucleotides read TGTGCCAGTAGCCAGGGGGCTAGGGACTACAATGAGCAGTTCTTC.

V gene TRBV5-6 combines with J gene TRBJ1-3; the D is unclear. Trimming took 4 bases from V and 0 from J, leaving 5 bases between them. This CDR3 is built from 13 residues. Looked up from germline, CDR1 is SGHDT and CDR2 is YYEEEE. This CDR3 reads CASSSFSGNTIYF. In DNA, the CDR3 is TGTGCCAGCAGCAGCTTCTCTGGAAACACCATATATTTT.

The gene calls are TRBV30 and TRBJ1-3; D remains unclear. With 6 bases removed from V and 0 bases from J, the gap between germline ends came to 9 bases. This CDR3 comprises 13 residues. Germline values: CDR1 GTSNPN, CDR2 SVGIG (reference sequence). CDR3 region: CACLFGSGNTIYF. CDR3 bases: TGTGCCTGCTTATTCGGCTCTGGAAACACCATATATTTT.

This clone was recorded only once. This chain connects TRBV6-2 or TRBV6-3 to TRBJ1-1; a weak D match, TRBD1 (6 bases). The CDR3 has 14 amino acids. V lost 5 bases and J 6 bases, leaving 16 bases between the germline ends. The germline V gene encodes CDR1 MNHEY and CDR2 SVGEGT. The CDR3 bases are TGTGCCAGCAGTGTTAACACAGGGCGCGCTGAAGCTTTCTTT. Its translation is CASSVNTGRAEAFF.

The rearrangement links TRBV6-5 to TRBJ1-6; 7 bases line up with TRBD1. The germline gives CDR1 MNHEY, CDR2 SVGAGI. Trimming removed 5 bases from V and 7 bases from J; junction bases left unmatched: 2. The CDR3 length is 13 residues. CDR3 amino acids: CASSTQGNSPLHF. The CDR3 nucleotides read TGTGCCAGCAGTACACAGGGGAATTCACCCCTCCACTTT.

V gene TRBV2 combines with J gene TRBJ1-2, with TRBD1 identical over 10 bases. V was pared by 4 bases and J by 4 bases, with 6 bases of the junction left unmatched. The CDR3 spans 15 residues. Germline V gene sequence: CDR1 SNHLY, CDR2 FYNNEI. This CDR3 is CASSGGQGVIYGYTF. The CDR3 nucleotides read TGTGCCAGCAGTGGAGGACAGGGGGTTATCTATGGCTACACCTTC.

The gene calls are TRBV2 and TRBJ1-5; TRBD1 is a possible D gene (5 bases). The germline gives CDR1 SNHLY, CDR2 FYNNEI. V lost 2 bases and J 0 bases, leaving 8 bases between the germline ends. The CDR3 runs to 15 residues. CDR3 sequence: CASSEHRLSNQPQHF. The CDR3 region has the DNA TGTGCCAGCAGTGAACACAGGCTTAGCAATCAGCCCCAGCATTTT.

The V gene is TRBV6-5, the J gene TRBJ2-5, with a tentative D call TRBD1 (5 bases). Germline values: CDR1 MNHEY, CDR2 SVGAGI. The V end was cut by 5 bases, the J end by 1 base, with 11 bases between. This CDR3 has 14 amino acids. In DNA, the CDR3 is TGTGCCAGCAGTCCCGGTGGGGCCCAAGAGACCCAGTACTTC. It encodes CASSPGGAQETQYF.

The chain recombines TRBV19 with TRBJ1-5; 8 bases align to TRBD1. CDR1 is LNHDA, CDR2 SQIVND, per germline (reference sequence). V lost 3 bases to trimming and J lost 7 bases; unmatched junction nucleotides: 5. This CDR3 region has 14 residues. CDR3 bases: TGTGCCAGTAGTATCGGACAGGGAGTCCAGCCCCAGCATTTT. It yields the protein CASSIGQGVQPQHF.

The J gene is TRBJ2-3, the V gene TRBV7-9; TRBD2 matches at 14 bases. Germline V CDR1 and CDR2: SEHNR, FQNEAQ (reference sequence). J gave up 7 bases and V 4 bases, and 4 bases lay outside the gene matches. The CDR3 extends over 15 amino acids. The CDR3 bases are TGTGCCAGCAGCTCCGGACTAGCGGGGGGATATACGCAGTATTTT. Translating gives CASSSGLAGGYTQYF.

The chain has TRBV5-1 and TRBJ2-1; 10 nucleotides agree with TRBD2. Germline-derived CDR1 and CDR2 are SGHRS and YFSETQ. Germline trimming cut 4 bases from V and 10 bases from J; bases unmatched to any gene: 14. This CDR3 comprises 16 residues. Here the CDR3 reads CASSGYLAGDMGEQFF. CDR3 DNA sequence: TGCGCCAGCAGCGGGTATCTAGCGGGAGATATGGGCGAGCAGTTCTTC.

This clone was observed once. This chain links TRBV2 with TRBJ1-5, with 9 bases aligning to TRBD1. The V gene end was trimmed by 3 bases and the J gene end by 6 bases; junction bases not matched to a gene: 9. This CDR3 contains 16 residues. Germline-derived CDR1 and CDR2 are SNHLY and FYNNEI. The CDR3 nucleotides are TGTGCCAGCAGTGAGAGGTGGGGGACAGGGACTCAGCCCCAGCATTTT. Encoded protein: CASSERWGTGTQPQHF.

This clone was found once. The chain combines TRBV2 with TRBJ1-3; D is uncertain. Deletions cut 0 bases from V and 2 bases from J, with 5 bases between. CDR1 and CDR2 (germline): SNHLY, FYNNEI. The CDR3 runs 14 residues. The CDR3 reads CASSEAHPGNTIYF. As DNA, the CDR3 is TGTGCCAGCAGTGAAGCCCATCCTGGAAACACCATATATTTT.